This entry is about one T cell receptor beta chain. What it binds is unknown. No infections or other immune events were documented during collection. The protocol was immunoSEQ multiplex PCR, while the TCRdb copy is restricted to in-frame clones and leaves out a portion. The table shows nearly 60,000 clones, with about nine tenths occurring only once. This sample is part of a study of identifying expanded T cells in peripheral blood. Study-wide results and caveats: Across healthy donors, higher total template counts meant significantly greater approximately two-week count variance. Approximately 1.1 clones differed between technical replicates, versus approximately 17 and 20 over time.

This CDR3 contains 17 residues. The V and J ends lost 0 bases and 0 bases respectively, with 14 bases between them. Germline V gives CDR1 SGHDN, CDR2 FVKESK. This chain joins TRBV14 and TRBJ1-1; D remains ambiguous. Sequenced: blood. This receptor was taken from a person between 18 and 75 years old in good health. The CDR3 spells CASSQDLGPDVNTEAFF. The CDR3 DNA is TGTGCCAGCAGCCAAGATCTGGGCCCCGACGTGAACACTGAAGCTTTCTTT.